The TCR beta chain described here comes from a study of cytomegalovirus exposure and HLA in healthy donors. Findings and limits, study-wide: Cytomegalovirus-associated status was assigned to 150 or so TCR beta chains. Earlier analysis found most TCR beta V segments productive about 90% or about 30% of the time.

As regards this clone: Antigen: not known.

Vbeta (60) and Jbeta (13) primers were used in the PCR. Original processing methods: Roughly 11 million shared chains were among tens of millions of unique TCR beta chains counted in a later analysis. Assay: immunoSEQ multiplex PCR; the TCRdb copy retains only in-frame clones and omits some. D and trimming come from the DNA, and the V and J calls and clone size come from that table. There are about 120,000 clones in the sample; over 75% occur only once, and about 1.8% lies in the top ten. Germline V gene sequence: CDR1 SGHRS, CDR2 YFSETQ. The CDR3 runs to 12 residues. V lost 2 bases and J 8 bases, leaving 10 bases between the germline ends.

Sequencing was performed on PBMCs. This chain links TRBV5-1 with TRBJ1-2, with a weak D call TRBD1 (6 bases). The receptor's source is a man aged 35 to 55 in good health and CMV-seronegative. The DNA of the CDR3 is TGCGCCAGCAGCTTAGACAGGCGAGGCTACACCTTC. Translating it yields CASSLDRRGYTF.